This entry lists 31 T cell receptor beta chains sequenced from one sample in a study of T cells after yellow fever vaccination. TCRdb reanalysed the 5' RACE reads using MiXCR and keeps one entry per CDR3 protein. Among 80,000 to 100,000 distinct CDR3 sequences listed, 7.5% to 10% were seen once. Material: CD8+ T cells not binding an NS4B(214-222) dextramer, sorted from PBMCs, obtained more than 13 days after the first yellow fever vaccination. The receptors were gathered from a man aged 18 to 30 who received the YFV17D yellow fever vaccine.

This clonotype was detected only a few times. This rearrangement joins TRBV4-2 to TRBJ1-6; D is undetermined. This CDR3 is 15 amino acids long. Germline CDR1 and CDR2: LGHNA and YNFKEQ. The ends were cut back, 1 base at V and 11 bases at J, with 15 bases in the middle. CDR3 bases: TGTGCCAGCAGCCAAGGGAGGGCCCCCCTAGCACCCCTCCACTTT. This gives the protein CASSQGRAPLAPLHF.

This clonotype has a handful of counts. This sequence joins TRBV27 and TRBJ2-7, with 7 bases that match TRBD2. The germline gives CDR1 MNHEY, CDR2 SMNVEV (reference sequence). This CDR3 spans 16 amino acids. V dropped 8 bases and J dropped 6; count of bases not matched to a gene: 19. The CDR3 is CASGGEINPIGAEQYF. The CDR3 DNA follows: TGTGCCAGCGGGGGGGAAATCAACCCAATCGGGGCCGAGCAGTACTTC.

V usage is TRBV20-1 and J usage is TRBJ2-3; 12 bases match TRBD2. Germline CDR1 DFQATT, CDR2 SNEGSKA (reference sequence). The CDR3 runs to 16 residues. V dropped 4 bases and J dropped 0; count of bases not matched to a gene: 5. The chain's CDR3 is CSAKPGLAGSTDTQYF. CDR3 DNA: TGCAGTGCTAAACCCGGACTAGCGGGGAGCACAGATACGCAGTATTTT.

This clonotype was counted ten times or more. The chain has TRBV6-1 and TRBJ2-7; TRBD1 is a possible D gene (6 bases). CDR3 size: 15 residues. Germline CDR1 and CDR2: MNHNS and SASEGT. Between the trimmed V and J ends, which lost 5 bases and 0 bases, there was a span of 14 bases. The CDR3 here is CASSPRTVFSYEQYF. Written as DNA, the CDR3 is TGTGCCAGCAGTCCCCGGACAGTCTTCTCCTACGAGCAGTACTTC.

This clonotype was counted between two and nine times. The chain has TRBV6-2 or TRBV6-3 and TRBJ2-3; maybe TRBD2 (7 bases). CDR3 length equals 19 residues. Trimming took off 0 bases at V and 2 bases at J, with 21 bases between the two ends. Per the germline V gene, CDR1 is MNHEY and CDR2 is SVGEGT. CDR3 protein: CASSYSKRDTTQTTDTQYF. CDR3 in DNA: TGTGCCAGCAGTTACTCGAAGCGGGACACCACCCAGACCACAGATACGCAGTATTTT.

This clonotype was seen a handful of times. The V gene is TRBV7-6, the J gene TRBJ2-1, with D tentatively TRBD1 (6 bases). V gave up 2 bases and J gave up 1 base, with 21 bases separating them. Germline CDR1 SGHVS, CDR2 FNYEAQ. CDR3 length: 19 amino acids. The CDR3 protein is CASSLRGAGGWRSYNEQFF. The CDR3 DNA reads as TGTGCCAGCAGCTTACGAGGGGCTGGGGGCTGGAGGTCCTACAATGAGCAGTTCTTC.

The J gene is TRBJ1-3, the V gene TRBV6-5, with no clear D. The germline V gene encodes CDR1 MNHEY and CDR2 SVGAGI. CDR3 length: 13 amino acids. V was cut by 4 bases and J by 4 bases, with 8 bases left in between. CDR3 bases: TGTGCCAGCAGTTGGGTTGGCGGAAACACCATATATTTT. This gives the protein CASSWVGGNTIYF.

This clonotype came up a few times. V gene TRBV15 combines with J gene TRBJ2-5; tentative D call: TRBD1 (5 bases). Germline values: CDR1 LNHNV, CDR2 YYDKDF (reference sequence). Trimming took off 3 bases at V and 4 bases at J, with 6 bases between the two ends. This CDR3 region has 12 residues. DNA of the CDR3: TGTGCCACCAGCAGGGACATAGAGACCCAGTACTTC. Translation: CATSRDIETQYF. Supplemented by reference TRBV15 and TRBJ2-5, the full variable domain reads DAMVIQNPRYQVTQFGKPVTLSCSQTLNHNVMYWYQQKSSQAPKLLFHYYDKDFNNEADTPDNFQSRRPNTSFCFLDIRSPGLGDTAMYLCATSRDIETQYFGPGTRLLVL.

This clonotype appeared a few times. This sequence joins TRBV9 and TRBJ2-4, with a possible D match to TRBD2 (6 bases). Germline CDR1 SGDLS, CDR2 YYNGEE. V was pared by 6 bases and J by 8 bases, with 12 bases between. The CDR3 loop spans 12 amino acids. CDR3 region: CASNSGGYIQYF. The CDR3, as DNA: TGTGCCAGCAACTCTGGGGGGTACATTCAGTACTTC.

This clonotype was picked up many times. V gene TRBV5-1 combines with J gene TRBJ2-3; 7 bases are a match to TRBD1. V gave up 5 bases and J gave up 4 bases; unmatched junction bases: 10. Germline V gene lookup returns CDR1 SGHRS and CDR2 YFSETQ. The CDR3 extends over 15 amino acids. CDR3 bases: TGCGCCAGCAGTTGGCGACAGGGCGAGGCAGATACGCAGTATTTT. Translated: CASSWRQGEADTQYF.

This clonotype was seen only a few times. The chain has TRBV10-3 and TRBJ2-5, with D possibly matching TRBD1 (6 bases). V dropped 8 bases and J dropped 1 base, with 17 bases sitting between them. CDR1 ENHRY and CDR2 SYGVKD come from the germline V gene. The CDR3 runs to 15 residues. DNA of the CDR3: TGTGCCATCTCAGGGGTGCCAGAAATCCAAGAGACCCAGTACTTC. Its protein product is CAISGVPEIQETQYF.

The table lists this clonotype with many counts. The chain carries TRBV5-1 and TRBJ2-3, with D possibly called TRBD1 or TRBD2 (6 bases each). Trimming pared 3 bases from V and 4 bases from J, leaving 9 bases between. Germline CDR1 is SGHRS and CDR2 is YFSETQ. The CDR3 runs to 13 residues. The CDR3 loop reads CASSSRGADTQYF. For the CDR3, the DNA is TGCGCCAGCAGCTCGAGGGGGGCAGATACGCAGTATTTT.

In this sample, this clonotype turned up a few times. This chain joins TRBV12-3 or TRBV12-4 and TRBJ1-1, with D unclear. The CDR3 is 14 amino acids. Trimming took off 1 base at V and 1 base at J, with 7 bases between the two ends. The CDR3 is CASSLGERNTEAFF. The CDR3 DNA reads as TGTGCCAGCAGTTTAGGGGAGCGGAACACTGAAGCTTTCTTT.

A few counts support this clonotype. The CDR3 region is CASSIGTNTEAFF. CDR3 nucleotides: TGTGCCAGTAGTATAGGGACCAACACTGAAGCTTTCTTT. The chain joins TRBV19 to TRBJ1-1; D is undetermined. The V gene's germline CDR1 is LNHDA and CDR2 SQIVND (reference sequence). V was cut by 1 base and J by 2 bases, with 5 bases left in between. There are 13 residues in the CDR3.

The rearrangement uses TRBV6-2 or TRBV6-3 and TRBJ2-7, with D possibly matching TRBD1 (6 bases). V lost 6 bases and J 9 bases, leaving 18 bases between the germline ends. CDR3 length: 13 residues. Germline V gives CDR1 MNHEY, CDR2 SVGEGT. CDR3 residues: CASSSGVRQAQYV. The CDR3, as DNA: TGTGCCAGCAGCTCCGGGGTGCGACAGGCGCAGTACGTC.

This clonotype was seen at least ten times. This chain links TRBV12-3 or TRBV12-4 with TRBJ1-3; unclear D gene. V lost 6 bases and J 0 bases, leaving 9 bases between the germline ends. This CDR3 contains 14 residues. In nucleotides, the CDR3 is TGTGCCAGCAGCGCCGGGATCTCTGGAAACACCATATATTTT. It yields the protein CASSAGISGNTIYF.

This clonotype was recorded many times. The genes are TRBV12-3 or TRBV12-4 and TRBJ2-4, with 7 bases aligning to TRBD2. The CDR3 loop spans 14 amino acids. Germline trimming cut 4 bases from V and 3 bases from J; bases unmatched to any gene: 3. DNA for the CDR3: TGTGCCAGCAGTTATGGGGGGGGCAAAAACATTCAGTACTTC. Its protein product is CASSYGGGKNIQYF.

This clonotype has just a few counts. CDR3 amino acids: CASSQGSEQYF. Here the CDR3 DNA reads TGCGCCAGCAGCCAAGGGAGCGAGCAGTACTTC. The chain recombines TRBV4-1 with TRBJ2-7; no reliable D call. Germline V CDR1 and CDR2: MGHRA, YSYEKL. V was clipped by 1 base and J by 6 bases, with 4 bases between them. This CDR3 contains 11 residues.

The J gene is TRBJ2-3, the V gene TRBV27; 9 positions match TRBD2. Losses at the gene ends were 2 bases for V and 2 bases for J; bases not matched to a gene: 5. The germline V gene encodes CDR1 MNHEY and CDR2 SMNVEV (reference sequence). CDR3 length equals 16 residues. CDR3 bases: TGTGCCAGCAGTTTAGGGCGGGGGGGTTCCACAGATACGCAGTATTTT. It is translated as CASSLGRGGSTDTQYF.

This clonotype was detected many times. The chain uses TRBV7-9 and TRBJ1-2; TRBD1 aligns across 9 bases. Germline values: CDR1 SEHNR, CDR2 FQNEAQ (reference sequence). CDR3 length: 14 amino acids. Germline trimming cut 6 bases from V and 2 bases from J; bases unmatched to any gene: 4. For the CDR3, the DNA is TGTGCCAGCAGGGGGACAGGGACCAACTATGGCTACACCTTC. Its protein product is CASRGTGTNYGYTF.

The genes are TRBV5-6 and TRBJ1-1; TRBD1 aligns across 10 bases. CDR1 SGHDT and CDR2 YYEEEE come from the germline V gene. With V trimmed by 4 bases and J by 2 bases, 8 bases remained unmatched. The CDR3 contains 16 residues. The CDR3 here is CASSLAGTGANTEAFF. In DNA form, the CDR3 reads TGTGCCAGCAGCCTGGCCGGGACAGGGGCCAACACTGAAGCTTTCTTT.

A note on this clonotype: A much more abundant neighbour one base away suggests this may be a read error. This chain joins TRBV12-3 or TRBV12-4 and TRBJ2-6; D may be TRBD2 (6 bases). This CDR3 is built from 17 residues. The CDR3 loop reads CASGGGVRRSGSNVLTF. CDR3 nucleotide sequence: TGTGCCAGCGGCGGCGGGGTTCGGAGGTCTGGGTCCAACGTCCTGACTTTC.

The chain has TRBV4-3 and TRBJ2-3; no reliable D call. Deletions cut 3 bases from V and 2 bases from J, with 15 bases between. The germline CDR1 and CDR2 sequences are LGHNA and YSLEER. This CDR3 has 16 residues. CDR3 nucleotide sequence: TGCGCCAGCAGCCATTCGGACGGTTCAGACACAGATACGCAGTATTTT. Translation: CASSHSDGSDTDTQYF.

The V call is TRBV11-2, the J call TRBJ1-5, with D perhaps matching TRBD1 (6 bases). This CDR3 has 14 residues. Germline V gene lookup returns CDR1 SGHAT and CDR2 FQNNGV. Trimming removed 5 bases from V and 5 bases from J, with 13 bases in between. The CDR3: CASSGTGLDQPQHF. CDR3 bases: TGTGCCAGCAGCGGAACAGGGTTGGATCAGCCCCAGCATTTT.

Many counts were recorded for this clonotype. This rearrangement joins TRBV29-1 to TRBJ1-2; D is uncertain. The CDR3 is made up of 14 amino acids. The germline V and J ends were trimmed by 1 base and 8 bases, with 17 bases remaining between them. CDR1 is SQVTM, CDR2 ANQGSEA, per germline. CDR3 protein: CSVEGVDLLRGYTF. In DNA, the CDR3 is TGCAGCGTTGAAGGGGTCGACTTACTGAGGGGCTACACCTTC.

The DNA for the CDR3 is TGTGCTAGTGCCCTGGGGGGGATCGGCTACGAGCAGTACTTC. Translated: CASALGGIGYEQYF. The chain is built from TRBV12-5 and TRBJ2-7, with 7 positions matching TRBD2. The J segment lost 3 bases and the V segment lost 7 bases, leaving 9 bases of the junction unmatched. CDR1 LGHNT and CDR2 FRNRAP come from the germline V gene. The length of the CDR3 is 14 residues.

The table lists this clonotype with a few counts. This chain connects TRBV29-1 to TRBJ2-3; TRBD1 aligns across 7 bases. CDR3 length: 14 residues. Germline V gene sequence: CDR1 SQVTM, CDR2 ANQGSEA. V shed 4 bases, J shed 1 base, and the junction held 5 bases outside the gene matches. The DNA of the CDR3 is TGCAGCGTTGCCTACAGGGGAGGCACAGATACGCAGTATTTT. Amino acids: CSVAYRGGTDTQYF.

This clonotype was found a few times. The CDR3: CASSLFIRTGEETQYF. CDR3 DNA: TGTGCCAGCAGTTTATTTATCCGGACAGGGGAAGAGACCCAGTACTTC. The chain recombines TRBV27 with TRBJ2-5; 9 nucleotides match TRBD1. This CDR3 spans 16 amino acids. The junction had 6 bases not matched to a gene; V was cut back by 1 base and J by 3 bases. Germline values: CDR1 MNHEY, CDR2 SMNVEV (reference sequence).

As for this clonotype: This may be a read error: a much more frequent sequence differs by one nucleotide. The V and J genes are TRBV11-2 and TRBJ2-1; 16 nucleotides agree with TRBD2. The germline V gene encodes CDR1 SGHAT and CDR2 FQNNGV. Unmatched junction bases numbered 15, after V lost 5 bases and J lost 8 bases. CDR3 length: 19 amino acids. CDR3 residues: CASSPLGLAGGPFFHEQFF. The DNA for the CDR3 is TGTGCCAGCAGCCCTCTGGGACTAGCGGGGGGGCCTTTTTTCCATGAGCAGTTCTTC. The whole variable domain, filled in from reference TRBV11-2 and TRBJ2-1, reads EAGVAQSPRYKIIEKRQSVAFWCNPISGHATLYWYQQILGQGPKLLIQFQNNGVVDDSQLPKDRFSAERLKGVDSTLKIQPAKLEDSAVYLCASSPLGLAGGPFFHEQFFGPGTRLTVL.

This clonotype was picked up a small number of times. The rearrangement joins TRBV7-9 to TRBJ2-2; 9 bases map to TRBD2. This CDR3 is 16 amino acids long. From germline, CDR1 is SEHNR and CDR2 FQNEAQ (reference sequence). V was pared by 5 bases and J by 6 bases, with 10 bases of the junction left unmatched. The CDR3 nucleotides are TGTGCCAGCAGCCCGCCGGGCGGGGGGGCCGCCGGGGAGCTGTTTTTT. Amino acid sequence: CASSPPGGGAAGELFF.

This sequence joins TRBV29-1 and TRBJ2-5, with 13 positions matching TRBD2. CDR1 SQVTM and CDR2 ANQGSEA come from the germline V gene. The CDR3 consists of 14 residues. The V gene end was trimmed by 5 bases and the J gene end by 5 bases; junction bases not matched to a gene: 5. DNA of the CDR3: TGCAGCGTTTCGGGACTAGCGGGGAAGGAGACCCAGTACTTC. This gives the protein CSVSGLAGKETQYF.